A single sample gave rise to the 9 T cell receptor beta chains below, sequenced in a study of blood T cell repertoires in COVID-19. TCRdb keeps only in-frame clones here, not all; method: immunoSEQ multiplex PCR. The sample has under 200,000 clones, over 60% seen once; the top ten hold 8.1%. Sequenced: peripheral blood. Receptor source: a man in his sixties with acute or convalescent COVID-19.

The V and J genes are TRBV19 and TRBJ1-1, with a tentative D call TRBD1 (5 bases). The CDR3 sequence is 14 residues long. The germline V and J ends were trimmed by 5 bases and 1 base, with 11 bases remaining between them. In germline, CDR1 is LNHDA, CDR2 SQIVND (reference sequence). The chain's CDR3 is CASSRATENTEAFF. The CDR3 DNA sequence: TGTGCCAGTAGTCGTGCGACAGAGAACACTGAAGCTTTCTTT.

The V gene is TRBV12-3 or TRBV12-4, the J gene TRBJ2-5, with 7 bases lining up with TRBD1. The CDR3 runs to 12 residues. The J segment lost 5 bases and the V segment lost 7 bases, leaving 4 bases of the junction unmatched. The CDR3 nucleotides are TGTGCCAGCAACAGGGGACGGGAGACCCAGTACTTC. This encodes CASNRGRETQYF.

This chain links TRBV6-1 with TRBJ1-2; maybe TRBD1 (5 bases). V gave up 3 bases and J gave up 4 bases, with 12 bases separating them. Germline-derived CDR1 and CDR2 are MNHNS and SASEGT. The CDR3 runs to 14 residues. In nucleotides, the CDR3 is TGTGCCAGCAGTGACCTCAGGGATGCCTATGGCTACACCTTC. Translated: CASSDLRDAYGYTF.

CDR3 loop: CASSYQGDTSPLHF. The CDR3 nucleotides read TGTGCCAGCAGTTACCAAGGGGACACTTCACCCCTCCACTTT. The chain carries TRBV6-5 and TRBJ1-6; a weak D match, TRBD1 (6 bases). CDR3 length: 14 residues. The germline gives CDR1 MNHEY, CDR2 SVGAGI. The germline V and J ends were trimmed by 2 bases and 9 bases, with 11 bases remaining between them.

V usage is TRBV19 and J usage is TRBJ1-6; D is unresolved. Germline V CDR1 and CDR2: LNHDA, SQIVND (reference sequence). This CDR3 is built from 13 residues. V lost 5 bases, J lost 8 bases, and 10 bases lay in between. The chain's CDR3 is CASSDQRYSPLHF. Written as DNA, the CDR3 is TGTGCCAGTAGTGACCAGCGTTATTCACCCCTCCACTTT.

This chain uses TRBV30 with TRBJ1-1; D possibly corresponds to TRBD1 (6 bases). Germline V gene sequence: CDR1 GTSNPN, CDR2 SVGIG (reference sequence). The germline V and J ends were trimmed by 1 base and 1 base, with 7 bases remaining between them. This CDR3 region has 13 residues. Here the CDR3 DNA reads TGTGCCTGGAGTGGGACAGCGAACACTGAAGCTTTCTTT. It is translated as CAWSGTANTEAFF.

This clone appeared a few times. The chain is built from TRBV19 and TRBJ1-5; 12 bases fit TRBD1. This CDR3 spans 19 amino acids. Unmatched junction bases numbered 11, after V lost 5 bases and J lost 0 bases. The germline CDR1 and CDR2 sequences are LNHDA and SQIVND (reference sequence). The CDR3 sequence is CASSPSRDRGRNSNQPQHF. DNA of the CDR3: TGTGCCAGTAGTCCATCCCGGGACAGGGGGCGGAATAGCAATCAGCCCCAGCATTTT.

This chain links TRBV19 with TRBJ1-5, with TRBD1 matching over 7 bases. Per germline, CDR1 LNHDA and CDR2 SQIVND (reference sequence). The CDR3 runs to 17 residues. The V and J ends lost 1 base and 2 bases, in that order; junction bases with no gene match: 8. CDR3 protein: CASSIAVRGVGNQPQHF. The CDR3 nucleotides read TGTGCCAGTAGTATAGCGGTCAGGGGGGTCGGCAATCAGCCCCAGCATTTT.

This clone was recorded a few times. This sequence joins TRBV5-1 and TRBJ1-2, with 8 nucleotides matching TRBD1. Per the germline V gene, CDR1 is SGHRS and CDR2 is YFSETQ. J was trimmed by 7 bases and V by 6 bases; bases with no gene match: 5. CDR3 length equals 12 residues. The CDR3 DNA reads as TGCGCCAGCAAGACAGGGGATGGTGGCTACACCTTC. Protein sequence: CASKTGDGGYTF.